Given below is one T cell receptor beta chain in context. Its specific antigen is unknown. Base qualities are not recorded, but no much larger clone differs from it by a single base. TCRbeta CDR3 regions were amplified from genomic DNA using the immunoSEQ Assay, a bias-controlled multiplex PCR. Regarding the original processing steps: The number of nucleated cells in each sample was estimated from the amplification of reference gene primers within the assay. To quantify the absolute abundance of each unique TCRbeta CDR3 rearrangement, sequence reads were collapsed and filtered. For each sample, productive Simpson clonality was calculated as the square root of Simpson's diversity index over productive rearrangements. TCRdb limited this immuneACCESS table to in-frame rearrangements with V and J called. A share of clones is missing; checked studies link under half to unresolved V genes, and the rest is unexplained. V, J and clone size are taken as reported in that table, and D and trimming were inferred from the DNA itself. The sample table records 150,000 to 200,000 clones; approximately 90% of these occur just once. The ten biggest clones cover 2% to 2.5% of the sample.

This specimen comes from a study of blood T cell repertoires in COVID-19 (dated by TCRdb to the early 2020s). Some background on the complete study: Samples from collaborators originated in the United States, Italy and Spain and spanned both the acute and convalescent phases of COVID-19. The material from the prospective study consisted of cDNA or gDNA derived from T cells, B-cell-depleted T cells, or PBMCs. Deeply sampled blood TCRbeta repertoires from subjects exposed to, actively infected with, or recovered from COVID-19 were included in the dataset. The repertoires were made available in a free public database intended to serve as a resource for research on the immune response to SARS-CoV-2. The samples were drawn from two sources: the first 160 participants of the ongoing ImmuneRACE study, and 1,254 subjects contributed by 6 global collaborators. A de-identified subject ID, COVID-19 status, age in years and sex were almost always included in the sample metadata. Where available, HLA class I and class II types were obtained from metadata supplied by the sample provider rather than from assay-based typing. On the study overall, not on this receptor specifically: How much clinical and demographic metadata was included differed by source and by participant, and the metadata was provided uncurated.

Collaborating institutions collected whole blood in K2EDTA tubes following their own protocols. For TCRbeta analysis, collaborators shipped samples as frozen whole blood, isolated PBMCs, or DNA extracted from either of those sample types. The germline V gene (reference sequence) yields LNHDA for CDR1 and SQIVND for CDR2. Its CDR3 holds 14 amino acids, cysteine through phenylalanine. Only the CDR3 part of the read is kept: 42 bases, read in frame from the first base. Deletion took 4 bases off V and 4 bases off J, with a span of 10 bases between the germline ends. This clonotype was obtained from a man between 65 and 85 years old with active or convalescent COVID-19. The specimen sequenced was peripheral blood. The sequence links TRBV19 to TRBJ2-2, and possibly TRBD1, on 5 matching bases. The DNA sequence is as follows: TGTGCCAGTAGTACAGGGTGGGGCACCGGGGAGCTGTTTTTT. Its protein product is CASSTGWGTGELFF.